This T cell receptor (beta chain) derives from a study of blood T cells in healthy people across ages. Germline V lookup: CDR1 MDHEN, CDR2 SYDVKM. Trimming removed 7 bases at V and 6 bases at J, with 11 bases between. This CDR3 has 12 residues. This clonotype has more than one count but fewer than ten. With a J-beta primer mix and a sample-barcoded 5' primer, a second PCR ran about 7 to 12 cycles. In TCRdb, the 5' RACE reads were re-called with MiXCR into one record per CDR3 protein. The sample records some 690,000 distinct CDR3 sequences, approximately 21% being singletons. Sequenced sample: blood. The V and J genes are TRBV28 and TRBJ2-3, with unresolved D. This receptor was taken from an older man in good health. The CDR3 is CASTRPPDTQYF. DNA of the CDR3: TGTGCCAGCACCCGCCCTCCGGATACGCAGTATTTT.